The 18 T cell receptor beta chains listed next were all sequenced from one sample in a study of T cells in localized non-small cell lung cancer. Repertoires were generated with immunoSEQ multiplex PCR, while TCRdb's copy carries only in-frame clones and drops some. The repertoire holds 78,000 or so clones, with 84% as singletons. This sample comprised peripheral blood, obtained before any cancer treatment. These receptor sequences come from a man between 40 and 69 years old with stage I lung adenocarcinoma.

V gene TRBV5-1 combines with J gene TRBJ2-3; 13 bases map to TRBD2. Germline assignment: CDR1 SGHRS and CDR2 YFSETQ. J lost 9 bases, V lost 0 bases, and 13 bases had no gene match. The CDR3 extends over 18 amino acids. The CDR3 DNA reads TGCGCCAGCAGCTTGGTTTCTGGTGGGGGACTAGCGGGAAGGACGCAGTATTTT. Protein: CASSLVSGGGLAGRTQYF.

The count of this clone is one. The chain is built from TRBV19 and TRBJ2-2, with no clear D. This CDR3 is built from 14 residues. Germline V gives CDR1 LNHDA, CDR2 SQIVND (reference sequence). V was clipped by 10 bases and J by 8 bases, with 20 bases between them. This CDR3 is CATHLGRRGGELFF. The CDR3 bases are TGTGCCACCCATCTCGGTCGGCGTGGGGGGGAGCTGTTTTTT.

This chain joins TRBV7-9 and TRBJ2-2, with D possibly being TRBD2 (5 bases). V shed 3 bases and J shed 7 bases, with 12 bases lying between them. Germline CDR1 is SEHNR and CDR2 is FQNEAQ (reference sequence). The CDR3 extends over 14 amino acids. CDR3 sequence: CASSLEEGFGELFF. CDR3 sequence (DNA): TGTGCCAGCAGCTTGGAAGAGGGCTTCGGGGAGCTGTTTTTT.

The chain is built from TRBV28 and TRBJ2-7; TRBD1 matches at 7 bases. The CDR3 runs 14 residues. With 6 bases clipped from V and 3 bases from J, the junction kept 8 bases outside the gene matches. Germline V gene sequence: CDR1 MDHEN, CDR2 SYDVKM. CDR3 coding DNA: TGTGCCAGCAGCTCTCGCGACAGGGTCTACGAGCAGTACTTC. It translates to CASSSRDRVYEQYF.

The genes are TRBV11-2 and TRBJ1-2; D not certain. The CDR3 length is 13 residues. Germline V gives CDR1 SGHAT, CDR2 FQNNGV. Trimming took off 5 bases at V and 6 bases at J, with 13 bases between the two ends. Written as DNA, the CDR3 is TGTGCCAGCAGCCGCCTCCACGCCGATGGCTACACCTTC. This translates into CASSRLHADGYTF. The entire variable domain, with the rest obtained from reference TRBV11-2 and TRBJ1-2, is as follows: EAGVAQSPRYKIIEKRQSVAFWCNPISGHATLYWYQQILGQGPKLLIQFQNNGVVDDSQLPKDRFSAERLKGVDSTLKIQPAKLEDSAVYLCASSRLHADGYTFGSGTRLTVV.

This clone was seen once. The CDR3 sequence is CASSPHSPYEAFF. As DNA, the CDR3 is TGTGCCAGCAGTCCTCACTCTCCGTATGAAGCTTTCTTT. This chain connects TRBV27 to TRBJ1-1; the D is unclear. Germline values: CDR1 MNHEY, CDR2 SMNVEV (reference sequence). This CDR3 has 13 residues. Trimming took off 5 bases at V and 7 bases at J, with 14 bases between the two ends.

J is TRBJ2-3 and V is TRBV6-6; D unclear. V was trimmed by 2 bases and J by 8 bases, leaving 2 bases between them. The germline gives CDR1 MNHNY, CDR2 SVGAGI (reference sequence). This CDR3 is 10 amino acids long. CDR3 bases: TGTGCCAGCAGTTACGCTACGCAGTATTTT. Protein: CASSYATQYF.

This rearrangement joins TRBV27 to TRBJ2-4, with TRBD2 matching over 8 bases. Germline trimming cut 0 bases from V and 4 bases from J; bases unmatched to any gene: 14. The CDR3 runs 19 residues. The germline CDR1 and CDR2 sequences are MNHEY and SMNVEV (reference sequence). CDR3 sequence (DNA): TGTGCCAGCAGTTTATCAGCTAGCGGGTCCGCCCGGGCTAAAAACATTCAGTACTTC. It codes for CASSLSASGSARAKNIQYF.

This clone showed up just once. The chain combines TRBV5-1 with TRBJ1-1, with unresolved D. The CDR3 length is 15 residues. The germline CDR1 and CDR2 sequences are SGHRS and YFSETQ. Between the trimmed V and J ends, which lost 1 base and 6 bases, there was a span of 16 bases. In DNA, the CDR3 is TGCGCCAGCAGCTTGCTTTCTCGGGGAAACTCTGAAGCTTTCTTT. Protein: CASSLLSRGNSEAFF.

V gene TRBV18 combines with J gene TRBJ2-1; 11 nucleotides match TRBD1. Germline CDR1 reads KGHSH; CDR2 reads LQKENI. The CDR3 loop spans 16 amino acids. V shed 1 base, J shed 4 bases, and the junction held 3 bases outside the gene matches. CDR3 DNA sequence: TGTGCCAGCTCACCACAAGGACAGGGGGCTTACAATGAGCAGTTCTTC. This sequence encodes CASSPQGQGAYNEQFF.

V gene TRBV2 combines with J gene TRBJ2-1; 11 bases are a match to TRBD2. The CDR3 is made up of 16 amino acids. Germline CDR1 is SNHLY and CDR2 is FYNNEI. J lost 6 bases, V lost 4 bases, and 8 bases had no gene match. This chain's CDR3 is CASSADRGLAANEQFF. CDR3 bases: TGTGCCAGCAGTGCTGACCGGGGACTAGCGGCCAATGAGCAGTTCTTC.

This rearrangement joins TRBV7-2 to TRBJ2-7; D is possibly TRBD2 (7 bases). V gave up 0 bases and J gave up 3 bases, with 12 bases separating them. The CDR3 loop spans 15 amino acids. Germline V lookup: CDR1 SGHTA, CDR2 FQGNSA. The CDR3 spells CASSLAGGALYEQYF. The CDR3 bases are TGTGCCAGCAGCTTAGCGGGGGGGGCCCTCTACGAGCAGTACTTC.

The rearrangement uses TRBV18 and TRBJ2-7, with D uncertain. Per germline, CDR1 KGHSH and CDR2 LQKENI. The CDR3 spans 13 residues. The V end lost 3 bases, the J end lost 3 bases, and 9 bases lay between the germline ends. The CDR3 nucleotides read TGTGCCAGCTCACCCCCGGCTGGCTACGAGCAGTACTTC. It yields the protein CASSPPAGYEQYF.

This clone was counted a single time. The chain links TRBV19 to TRBJ1-5; no clear D gene. V was clipped by 2 bases and J by 3 bases, with 14 bases between them. CDR1 LNHDA and CDR2 SQIVND come from the germline V gene (reference sequence). There are 16 residues in the CDR3. This CDR3 reads CASSINQRAPNQPQHF. CDR3 DNA: TGTGCCAGTAGTATAAATCAACGGGCGCCCAATCAGCCCCAGCATTTT.

J is TRBJ1-2 and V is TRBV30; 9 nucleotides align to TRBD1. This CDR3 has 13 amino acids. The V segment lost 8 bases and the J segment 2 bases; nucleotides outside the gene matches: 6. The germline V gene encodes CDR1 GTSNPN and CDR2 SVGIG (reference sequence). CDR3 bases: TGTGCCAAACAGGACAGGGGCAACTATGGCTACACCTTC. It codes for CAKQDRGNYGYTF.

This clone was recorded once. The rearrangement joins TRBV10-3 to TRBJ1-4; weak D call: TRBD1 (6 bases). The V gene lost 2 bases and the J gene lost 7 bases, with 14 bases spanning the gap. Per the germline V gene, CDR1 is ENHRY and CDR2 is SYGVKD. The CDR3 has 15 amino acids. CDR3 DNA sequence: TGTGCCATCAGTGAGGGGGAGACAGGAGCTGAAAAACTGTTTTTT. Protein product: CAISEGETGAEKLFF.

The chain uses TRBV19 and TRBJ2-1; D not resolved. Germline CDR1 reads LNHDA; CDR2 reads SQIVND (reference sequence). The CDR3 contains 14 residues. Trimming removed 10 bases from V and 4 bases from J, with 17 bases in between. CDR3 in amino acids: CATADRTEYNEQFF. DNA for the CDR3: TGTGCCACCGCAGACCGGACGGAGTACAATGAGCAGTTCTTC.

J is TRBJ1-1 and V is TRBV19; the match to TRBD1 covers 7 bases. With 5 bases clipped from V and 0 bases from J, the junction kept 6 bases outside the gene matches. Looked up from germline, CDR1 is LNHDA and CDR2 is SQIVND (reference sequence). The CDR3 is 15 amino acids. As DNA, the CDR3 is TGTGCCAGTAGTTTCAGGGGGTCACTGAACACTGAAGCTTTCTTT. This encodes CASSFRGSLNTEAFF.